A selection of T cell receptor beta chains follows, all from one sample in a study of CD8+ T cells in alopecia areata. TCRdb keeps only in-frame clones here, not all; method: immunoSEQ multiplex PCR. The sample lists about 190,000 clones, about three fifths seen once, with about 1.3% in the top ten. The sample here was CD4+ T cells sorted from blood, taken at week 49, from a patient treated with tofacitinib. The receptors were gathered from a human donor with alopecia areata. The CDR3 runs from the conserved cysteine through the conserved F or W. A D gene is named only where the DNA matches it firmly. Expanded clones are given a class, and other clones once, few, many or no size at all.

V gene	J gene	D gene	clone size	CDR3 protein	CDR3 DNA
TRBV4-1	TRBJ2-6	TRBD2	-	CASSQDHRGGWSGANVLTF	TGCGCCAGCAGCCAAGATCACCGGGGGGGATGGTCTGGGGCCAACGTCCTGACTTTC
TRBV6-5	TRBJ1-2	-	-	CASSYSSGEGYTF	TGTGCCAGCAGTTACTCATCAGGGGAAGGCTACACCTTC
TRBV27	TRBJ2-1	TRBD1	-	CASSLRQGREQFF	TGTGCCAGCAGCCTAAGACAGGGAAGAGAGCAGTTCTTC
TRBV30	TRBJ2-2	-	-	CAWSVGATTNTGELFF	TGTGCCTGGAGTGTAGGGGCCACGACGAACACCGGGGAGCTGTTTTTT
TRBV29-1	TRBJ2-3	TRBD1	-	CSARVGQPSTDTQYF	TGCAGCGCTAGGGTGGGACAGCCTTCTACAGATACGCAGTATTTT
TRBV10-3	TRBJ1-1	-	-	CAIGRMEGTEAFF	TGTGCCATCGGCAGAATGGAGGGCACTGAAGCTTTCTTT
TRBV9	TRBJ2-1	-	many	CASSVELTVYTSYNEQFF	TGTGCCAGCAGCGTAGAGCTGACAGTTTATACCTCCTACAATGAGCAGTTCTTC
TRBV10-3	TRBJ1-6	-	once	CAISESEVSPLHF	TGTGCCATCAGTGAGAGTGAGGTTTCACCCCTCCACTTT
TRBV29-1	TRBJ1-1	TRBD1	few	CSVGQGNTEAFF	TGCAGCGTTGGACAGGGGAACACTGAAGCTTTCTTT
TRBV15	TRBJ2-7	-	-	CATSRDPGYEQYF	TGTGCCACCAGCAGAGATCCCGGCTACGAGCAGTACTTC
TRBV25-1	TRBJ1-1	-	-	CAAKGVGNTEAFF	TGTGCCGCCAAGGGGGTCGGGAACACTGAAGCTTTCTTT
TRBV30	TRBJ2-5	TRBD2	-	CAWRVIAGGYQETQYF	TGTGCCTGGAGAGTTATAGCGGGGGGTTACCAAGAGACCCAGTACTTC
TRBV6-1	TRBJ1-1	-	-	CATVGRAEAFF	TGTGCCACCGTTGGAAGGGCCGAAGCTTTCTTT
TRBV29-1	TRBJ2-7	-	-	CSVAPEGEEYF	TGCAGCGTCGCACCTGAGGGCGAAGAGTACTTC
TRBV23-1	TRBJ1-5	-	once	CASKGDKVPLFHQPQHF	TGCGCCTCAAAAGGGGACAAAGTTCCCTTGTTCCATCAGCCCCAGCATTTT
TRBV5-1	TRBJ2-6	-	-	CASSPAEGANVLTF	TGCGCCAGCAGCCCGGCGGAGGGGGCCAACGTCCTGACTTTC
TRBV15	TRBJ2-7	-	-	CATSRPDSYEQYF	TGTGCCACCAGCAGACCTGACAGCTACGAGCAGTACTTC
TRBV11-3	TRBJ2-7	TRBD1	-	CASSRGQGEDEQYF	TGTGCCAGCAGCCGGGGACAGGGGGAGGACGAGCAGTACTTC
TRBV5-6	TRBJ2-7	-	-	CASSFYSGTSLYEQYF	TGTGCCAGCAGCTTTTATTCCGGGACTTCCCTCTACGAGCAGTACTTC
TRBV4-3	TRBJ2-1	TRBD2	-	CASSQEVAGSSYNEQFF	TGCGCCAGCAGCCAAGAGGTAGCGGGGAGCTCCTACAATGAGCAGTTCTTC
TRBV9	TRBJ2-3	TRBD2	-	CASRRAGGSTDTQYF	TGTGCCAGCAGAAGAGCGGGGGGAAGCACAGATACGCAGTATTTT
TRBV5-4	TRBJ2-7	TRBD1	-	CASSLDRGAYEQYF	TGTGCCAGCAGTTTAGACAGGGGCGCCTACGAGCAGTACTTC
TRBV5-1	TRBJ2-6	-	once	CASSFPDSGANVLTF	TGCGCCAGCAGCTTTCCCGACTCTGGGGCCAACGTCCTGACTTTC
TRBV7-3	TRBJ2-3	TRBD1	-	CASSLGGQRPGDTQYF	TGTGCCAGCAGCTTAGGGGGACAGCGGCCTGGGGATACGCAGTATTTT
TRBV29-1	TRBJ2-6	TRBD1	-	CSALDRGRAGANVLTF	TGCAGCGCACTCGACAGGGGGAGGGCTGGGGCCAACGTCCTGACTTTC
TRBV5-4	TRBJ1-2	-	-	CASSLDSKGYGYTF	TGTGCCAGCAGTTTGGACTCAAAAGGCTATGGCTACACCTTC
TRBV27	TRBJ2-6	-	few	CASSLSWSAGANVLTF	TGTGCCAGCAGTTTATCGTGGAGTGCTGGGGCCAACGTCCTGACTTTC
TRBV2	TRBJ2-1	-	-	CASGRTNNEQFF	TGTGCCAGCGGGAGGACTAACAATGAGCAGTTCTTC
TRBV9	TRBJ1-1	-	few	CASSVTAENTEAFF	TGTGCCAGCAGCGTAACAGCTGAGAACACTGAAGCTTTCTTT
TRBV9	TRBJ2-7	-	-	CASSPGAGSYEQYF	TGTGCCAGCAGCCCCGGGGCTGGCTCCTACGAGCAGTACTTC
TRBV29-1	TRBJ2-1	TRBD2	-	CSVPTRLADNEQFF	TGCAGCGTACCGACCCGACTAGCGGACAATGAGCAGTTCTTC
TRBV29-1	TRBJ2-1	-	few	CSVGRGAGDEQFF	TGCAGCGTTGGACGGGGCGCCGGGGATGAGCAGTTCTTC
TRBV30	TRBJ1-5	-	-	CAWSAVGQPGMSQPQHF	TGTGCCTGGAGTGCTGTAGGACAACCGGGGATGAGTCAGCCCCAGCATTTT
TRBV6-1	TRBJ1-5	-	-	CASSEIGYQPQHF	TGTGCCAGCAGTGAAATCGGGTATCAGCCCCAGCATTTT
TRBV30	TRBJ2-3	TRBD2	once	CAWRRGGISPDTQYF	TGTGCCTGGAGGCGGGGGGGCATCTCCCCAGATACGCAGTATTTT
TRBV5-6	TRBJ1-5	TRBD1	-	CASSDRGGQPQHF	TGTGCCAGCAGCGACAGGGGAGGTCAGCCCCAGCATTTT
TRBV25-1	TRBJ1-2	-	-	CASSEYADGGYTF	TGTGCCAGCAGTGAATACGCGGACGGTGGCTACACCTTC
TRBV5-1	TRBJ2-7	-	-	CASSLGQAFGEQYF	TGCGCCAGCAGCTTGGGACAGGCCTTTGGGGAGCAGTACTTC
TRBV7-6	TRBJ2-7	-	-	CASSLMGGDSVGEQYF	TGTGCCAGCAGCTTAATGGGTGGGGACTCCGTCGGCGAGCAGTACTTC
TRBV18	TRBJ1-1	-	-	CASSPRVDMVTEAFF	TGTGCCAGCTCACCACGTGTGGATATGGTCACTGAAGCTTTCTTT
TRBV29-1	TRBJ1-1	-	-	CSVGLGARTEAFF	TGCAGCGTTGGTCTGGGGGCGCGTACTGAAGCTTTCTTT
TRBV6-5	TRBJ2-7	TRBD1	-	CASRPRTGLYEQYF	TGTGCCAGCAGACCTAGGACAGGGCTCTACGAGCAGTACTTC
TRBV7-9	TRBJ1-5	TRBD1	-	CASSADRGWQPQHF	TGTGCCAGCAGCGCGGACAGGGGGTGGCAGCCCCAGCATTTT
TRBV30	TRBJ2-4	-	-	CAWSVGIKNIQYF	TGTGCCTGGAGTGTGGGGATCAAAAACATTCAGTACTTC
TRBV10-3	TRBJ2-4	-	many	CASKLEIRSIQYF	TGTGCCTCAAAATTAGAAATAAGAAGCATTCAGTACTTC
TRBV29-1	TRBJ1-1	-	-	CSAKRQVNTEAFF	TGCAGCGCGAAAAGGCAGGTGAACACTGAAGCTTTCTTT
TRBV15	TRBJ2-3	TRBD1	-	CATSRMGTGSTDTQYF	TGTGCCACCAGCAGGATGGGGACAGGCTCCACAGATACGCAGTATTTT
TRBV29-1	TRBJ1-1	-	-	CSVDRGSGTEAFF	TGCAGCGTCGATCGGGGCTCGGGCACTGAAGCTTTCTTT
TRBV4-1	TRBJ2-1	-	few	CASSQPTRRNEQFF	TGCGCCAGCAGCCAACCGACTAGGCGGAATGAGCAGTTCTTC
TRBV7-2	TRBJ2-3	-	-	CASSLGSSTDTQYF	TGTGCCAGCAGCCTGGGATCTTCCACAGATACGCAGTATTTT
TRBV6-5	TRBJ2-7	-	-	CASRYTSSYEQYF	TGTGCCAGCAGGTACACCTCCTCCTACGAGCAGTACTTC
TRBV29-1	TRBJ1-1	-	-	CSVRRGLSTEAFF	TGCAGCGTGCGCAGGGGCCTGAGCACTGAAGCTTTCTTT
TRBV23-1	TRBJ1-2	-	-	CASSQRSGVKNYTF	TGCGCCAGCAGTCAAAGGAGCGGGGTGAAGAACTACACCTTC
TRBV5-1	TRBJ1-1	-	-	CASSFEFVNTEAFF	TGCGCCAGCAGCTTCGAGTTTGTGAACACTGAAGCTTTCTTT
TRBV30	TRBJ2-4	-	-	CAWSPPWGTENIQYF	TGTGCCTGGAGCCCTCCCTGGGGGACGGAAAACATTCAGTACTTC
TRBV15	TRBJ1-1	-	-	CATSFVGTEAFF	TGTGCCACCAGCTTTGTAGGAACTGAAGCTTTCTTT
TRBV7-6	TRBJ2-5	-	-	CASSRIPGSETQYF	TGTGCCAGCAGCCGCATCCCCGGGTCAGAGACCCAGTACTTC